A single sample gave rise to the 9 T cell receptor beta chains below, sequenced in a study of T-cell memory formation after mild COVID-19. TCRdb processed the 5' RACE reads anew with MiXCR; each CDR3 protein has one entry. This sample has 560,000 or so distinct CDR3 sequences, with 15% to 20% found just once. Sample: PBMCs or a T cell subset sorted from them (not recorded which). The receptors come from an adult woman who had mild COVID-19 (a few samples of this study predate the infection). Cell type and time point are not known.

This clonotype has a handful of counts. V and J are TRBV3-1 and TRBJ2-7; TRBD2 is a possible D gene (5 bases). V was pared by 4 bases and J by 9 bases, with 19 bases between. CDR1 is LGHDT and CDR2 is YNNKEL in the germline V gene (reference sequence). The CDR3 is 14 amino acids. The CDR3 sequence: CASSLEPEAGGQYF. The CDR3 DNA sequence: TGTGCCAGCAGCCTAGAACCGGAGGCTGGTGGGCAGTACTTC.

The table lists this clonotype with a few counts. This chain connects TRBV11-1 to TRBJ2-7, with D perhaps TRBD2 (6 bases). The CDR3 totals 15 residues. Germline V gene sequence: CDR1 SGHAT, CDR2 FQDESV (reference sequence). V was clipped by 3 bases and J by 4 bases, with 16 bases between them. CDR3 in DNA: TGTGCCAGCAGCTTCGAAGCGGGTGCCCTTTACGAGCAGTACTTC. Translation: CASSFEAGALYEQYF.

V gene TRBV20-1 combines with J gene TRBJ1-1; D unresolved. The CDR3 runs to 11 residues. Germline CDR1 is DFQATT and CDR2 is SNEGSKA (reference sequence). Trimming took 4 bases from V and 7 from J, leaving 10 bases between them. The CDR3 spells CSAKRGIEAFF. Written as DNA, the CDR3 is TGCAGTGCTAAACGCGGGATTGAAGCTTTCTTT.

This clonotype appeared a few times. This chain joins TRBV10-3 and TRBJ2-7; 8 nucleotides align to TRBD2. CDR3 size: 14 residues. Germline values: CDR1 ENHRY, CDR2 SYGVKD. V lost 2 bases and J lost 3; bases outside the gene matches: 3. The CDR3 sequence is CAISELSGGYEQYF. The CDR3 bases are TGTGCCATCAGTGAGCTAAGCGGGGGCTACGAGCAGTACTTC.

This clonotype was seen only a few times. J is TRBJ2-7 and V is TRBV12-3 or TRBV12-4, with D possibly matching TRBD1 (6 bases). Trimming pared 1 base from V and 6 bases from J, leaving 16 bases between. This CDR3 has 15 amino acids. The CDR3 DNA follows: TGTGCCAGCAGTTTAGGGGCAGGGGCCACGGGCGAGCAGTACTTC. Amino acids: CASSLGAGATGEQYF.

This rearrangement joins TRBV29-1 to TRBJ2-3, with 8 bases fitting TRBD2. This CDR3 comprises 15 residues. V was clipped by 4 bases and J by 0 bases; unmatched bases: 6. The V gene's germline CDR1 is SQVTM and CDR2 ANQGSEA. The CDR3 nucleotides are TGCAGCGTTGCCTGGACTAGCACTAGCACAGATACGCAGTATTTT. Amino acids: CSVAWTSTSTDTQYF.

This clonotype has more than one count but fewer than ten. The chain uses TRBV24-1 and TRBJ1-5; TRBD1 aligns across 8 bases. The CDR3 loop spans 17 amino acids. Germline assignment: CDR1 KGHDR and CDR2 SFDVKD. Unmatched junction bases numbered 8, after V lost 2 bases and J lost 3 bases. CDR3 protein: CATSDSRTGLNNQPQHF. CDR3 nucleotide sequence: TGTGCCACCAGTGATTCCAGGACAGGGTTAAACAATCAGCCCCAGCATTTT.

V gene TRBV27 combines with J gene TRBJ2-1; D unclear. Germline V gene lookup returns CDR1 MNHEY and CDR2 SMNVEV (reference sequence). Trimming left V 3 bases short and J 3 bases short, with 12 bases between. The CDR3 contains 15 residues. The CDR3 reads CASSLRLGYYNEQFF. CDR3 sequence (DNA): TGTGCCAGCAGTTTGAGGCTGGGATACTACAATGAGCAGTTCTTC.

This chain joins TRBV27 and TRBJ2-5; tentatively, D is TRBD2 (7 bases). V lost 7 bases and J 6 bases, leaving 21 bases between the germline ends. Germline assignment: CDR1 MNHEY and CDR2 SMNVEV (reference sequence). The CDR3 contains 15 residues. The CDR3, as DNA: TGTGCCAGCATATCTAGGACGGGGGGCGGGCAGACCCAGTACTTC. It is translated as CASISRTGGGQTQYF.